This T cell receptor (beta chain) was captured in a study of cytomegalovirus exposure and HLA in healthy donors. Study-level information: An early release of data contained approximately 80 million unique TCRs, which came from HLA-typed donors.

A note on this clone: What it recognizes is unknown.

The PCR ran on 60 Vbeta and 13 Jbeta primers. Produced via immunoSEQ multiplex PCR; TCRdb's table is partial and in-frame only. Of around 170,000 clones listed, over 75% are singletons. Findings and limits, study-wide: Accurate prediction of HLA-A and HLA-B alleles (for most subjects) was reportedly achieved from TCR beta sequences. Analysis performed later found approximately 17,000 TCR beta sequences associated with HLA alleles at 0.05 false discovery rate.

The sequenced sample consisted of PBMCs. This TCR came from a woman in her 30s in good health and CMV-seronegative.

CDR3 coding DNA: TGTGCCAGCTCTCTTTGGACAGGGCAAGACACCATATATTTT. It encodes CASSLWTGQDTIYF. The genes are TRBV18 and TRBJ1-3, with TRBD1 matching over 8 bases. Unmatched junction bases numbered 9, after V lost 6 bases and J lost 8 bases. Germline-derived CDR1 and CDR2 are KGHSH and LQKENI. CDR3 length: 14 amino acids.